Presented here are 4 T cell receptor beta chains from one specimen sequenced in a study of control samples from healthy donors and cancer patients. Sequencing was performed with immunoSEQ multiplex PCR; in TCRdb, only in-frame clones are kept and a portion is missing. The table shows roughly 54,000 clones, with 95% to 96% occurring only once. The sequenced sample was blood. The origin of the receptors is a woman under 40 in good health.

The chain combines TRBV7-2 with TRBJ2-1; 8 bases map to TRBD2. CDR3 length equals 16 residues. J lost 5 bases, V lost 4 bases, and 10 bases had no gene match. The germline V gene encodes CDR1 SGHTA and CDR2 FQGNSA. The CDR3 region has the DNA TGTGCCAGCAGCTCCCTCCTCAGCGGGAGCCACAATGAGCAGTTCTTC. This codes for CASSSLLSGSHNEQFF.

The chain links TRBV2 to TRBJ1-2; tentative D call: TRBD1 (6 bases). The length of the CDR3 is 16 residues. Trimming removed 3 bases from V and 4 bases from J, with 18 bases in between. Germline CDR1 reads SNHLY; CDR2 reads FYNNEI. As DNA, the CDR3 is TGTGCCAGCAGTGAGACAGGCTCCCTACTACCCTATGGCTACACCTTC. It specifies CASSETGSLLPYGYTF.

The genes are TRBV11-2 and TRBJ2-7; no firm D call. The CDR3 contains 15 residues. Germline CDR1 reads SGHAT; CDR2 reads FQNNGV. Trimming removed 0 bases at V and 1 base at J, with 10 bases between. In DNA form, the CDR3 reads TGTGCCAGCAGCTTAGAGGCACTGGGTTCCTACGAGCAGTACTTC. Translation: CASSLEALGSYEQYF. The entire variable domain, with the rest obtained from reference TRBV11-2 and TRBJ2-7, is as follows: EAGVAQSPRYKIIEKRQSVAFWCNPISGHATLYWYQQILGQGPKLLIQFQNNGVVDDSQLPKDRFSAERLKGVDSTLKIQPAKLEDSAVYLCASSLEALGSYEQYFGPGTRLTVT.

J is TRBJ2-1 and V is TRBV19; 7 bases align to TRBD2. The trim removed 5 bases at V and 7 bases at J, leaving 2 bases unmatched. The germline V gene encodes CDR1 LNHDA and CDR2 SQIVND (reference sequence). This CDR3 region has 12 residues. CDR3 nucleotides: TGTGCCAGTAGTTTCGGGGGGAATGAGCAGTTCTTC. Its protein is CASSFGGNEQFF.